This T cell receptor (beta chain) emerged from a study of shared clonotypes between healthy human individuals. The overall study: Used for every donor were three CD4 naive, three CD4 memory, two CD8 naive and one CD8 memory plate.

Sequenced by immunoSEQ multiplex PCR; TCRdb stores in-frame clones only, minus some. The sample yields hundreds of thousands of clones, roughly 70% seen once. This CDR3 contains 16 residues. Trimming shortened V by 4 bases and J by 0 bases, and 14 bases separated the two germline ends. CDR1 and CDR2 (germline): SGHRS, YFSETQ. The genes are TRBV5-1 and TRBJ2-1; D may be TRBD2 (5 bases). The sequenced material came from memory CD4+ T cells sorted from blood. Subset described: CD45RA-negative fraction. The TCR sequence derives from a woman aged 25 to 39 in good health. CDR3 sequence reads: CASSPWAGSSYNEQFF. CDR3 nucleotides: TGCGCCAGCAGCCCCTGGGCGGGTAGCTCCTACAATGAGCAGTTCTTC.